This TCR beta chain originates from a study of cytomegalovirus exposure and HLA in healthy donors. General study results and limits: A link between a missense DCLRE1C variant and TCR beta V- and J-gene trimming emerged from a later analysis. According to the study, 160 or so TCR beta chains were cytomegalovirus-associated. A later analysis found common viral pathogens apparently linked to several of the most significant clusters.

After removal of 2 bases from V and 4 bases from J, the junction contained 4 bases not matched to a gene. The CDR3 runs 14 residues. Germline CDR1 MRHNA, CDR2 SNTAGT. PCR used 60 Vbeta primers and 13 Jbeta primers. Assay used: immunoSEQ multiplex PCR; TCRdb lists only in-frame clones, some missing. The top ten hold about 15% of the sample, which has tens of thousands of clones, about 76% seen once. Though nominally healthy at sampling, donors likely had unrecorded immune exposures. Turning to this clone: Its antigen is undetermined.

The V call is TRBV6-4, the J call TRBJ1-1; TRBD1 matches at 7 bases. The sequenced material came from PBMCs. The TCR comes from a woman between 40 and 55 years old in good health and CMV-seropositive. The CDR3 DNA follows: TGTGCCAGCAGTGACACGGACAGGCCCACTGAAGCTTTCTTT. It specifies CASSDTDRPTEAFF.